These 18 T cell receptor beta chains share one sample of origin, sequenced in a study of graft-versus-host responses after intestinal transplantation. Assay: immunoSEQ multiplex PCR; the TCRdb copy retains only in-frame clones and omits some. The data show tens of thousands of clones, 90% seen once. Their antigens remain unidentified. The specimen was unstimulated CD8+ T cells sorted from spleen or lymph node cells, collected before intestinal transplant. Every receptor here comes from a human donor who received an intestinal transplant.

The chain is built from TRBV6-5 and TRBJ1-5, with D unclear. The CDR3 runs 13 residues. The V and J ends lost 5 bases and 0 bases respectively, with 5 bases between them. Germline V CDR1 and CDR2: MNHEY, SVGAGI. DNA for the CDR3: TGTGCCAGCAGTCAGTATAGCAATCAGCCCCAGCATTTT. Translation gives CASSQYSNQPQHF.

The rearrangement links TRBV9 to TRBJ2-2; 11 nucleotides align to TRBD1. The CDR3 runs to 19 residues. The V gene's germline CDR1 is SGDLS and CDR2 YYNGEE. V trimming: 3 bases; J trimming: 7 bases; junction bases outside the gene matches: 17. CDR3 in DNA: TGTGCCAGCAGCGATCCTGGTGACCGGACAGGGGGCAAGAGCGGGGAGCTGTTTTTT. Protein: CASSDPGDRTGGKSGELFF.

The chain joins TRBV9 to TRBJ2-1, with TRBD2 matching 7 bases. This CDR3 region has 15 residues. CDR1 is SGDLS, CDR2 YYNGEE, per germline. The V gene end was trimmed by 4 bases and the J gene end by 1 base; junction bases not matched to a gene: 5. CDR3 loop: CASSRGGGSYNEQFF. The CDR3 nucleotides are TGTGCCAGCAGCCGAGGCGGGGGATCCTACAATGAGCAGTTCTTC.

The chain carries TRBV7-9 and TRBJ1-1; D gene uncertain. V lost 5 bases, J lost 5 bases, and 9 bases lay in between. CDR1 and CDR2 from the germline V gene are SEHNR and FQNEAQ (reference sequence). This CDR3 contains 12 residues. The CDR3 reads CASSIGSTEAFF. The DNA of the CDR3 is TGTGCCAGCAGCATTGGTAGTACTGAAGCTTTCTTT.

The chain links TRBV10-1 to TRBJ2-1; D call uncertain. V lost 0 bases and J lost 15, with 18 bases in between. Germline CDR1 and CDR2: WNHNN and SYGVQD (reference sequence). CDR3 length equals 14 residues. CDR3 sequence (DNA): TGCGCCAGCAGTGAGTCGACGGGTTTTGTACACCGGTTCTTC. This sequence encodes CASSESTGFVHRFF.

The gene calls are TRBV5-4 and TRBJ2-7; 9 bases are shared with TRBD2. The germline gives CDR1 SGHNT, CDR2 YYREEE (reference sequence). Trimming cost V 0 bases and J 3 bases; bases outside gene matches: 7. There are 16 residues in the CDR3. CDR3: CASSLGLAGGVYEQYF. CDR3 DNA sequence: TGTGCCAGCAGCTTGGGTCTGGCGGGGGGGGTCTACGAGCAGTACTTC.

This clone was observed a single time. The chain joins TRBV11-2 to TRBJ2-2; 8 bases line up with TRBD2. Looked up from germline, CDR1 is SGHAT and CDR2 is FQNNGV. Losses at the gene ends were 5 bases for V and 6 bases for J; bases not matched to a gene: 8. CDR3 length: 15 residues. The CDR3 DNA is TGTGCCAGCAGCGGGGGGGTTAGCGGGGCCGGGGAGCTGTTTTTT. It translates to CASSGGVSGAGELFF.

The rearrangement uses TRBV19 and TRBJ1-2; 7 positions agree with TRBD1. The CDR3 covers 13 residues. The V segment lost 6 bases and the J segment 7 bases; nucleotides outside the gene matches: 8. Germline CDR1 reads LNHDA; CDR2 reads SQIVND (reference sequence). This chain's CDR3 is CASSPGTAFGYTF. DNA of the CDR3: TGTGCCAGTAGCCCAGGGACAGCCTTTGGCTACACCTTC.

The chain joins TRBV5-6 to TRBJ2-5, with 8 positions matching TRBD1. CDR1 and CDR2 (germline): SGHDT, YYEEEE. The CDR3 spans 15 residues. J was trimmed by 5 bases and V by 2 bases; bases with no gene match: 8. The CDR3 region has the DNA TGTGCCAGCAGCTTTTCTTACAGGGGGGTGGAGACCCAGTACTTC. Residues: CASSFSYRGVETQYF.

The V and J genes are TRBV7-6 and TRBJ1-2; D ambiguous. Per the germline V gene, CDR1 is SGHVS and CDR2 is FNYEAQ. The CDR3 runs to 15 residues. With 0 bases removed from V and 2 bases from J, the gap between germline ends came to 10 bases. CDR3 sequence (DNA): TGTGCCAGCAGCTTAGCGGCACAGACCAACTATGGCTACACCTTC. Its translation: CASSLAAQTNYGYTF. The full variable domain, its missing parts supplied by reference TRBV7-6 and TRBJ1-2, is GAGVSQSPRYKVTKRGQDVALRCDPISGHVSLYWYRQALGQGPEFLTYFNYEAQQDKSGLPNDRFSAERPEGSISTLTIQRTEQRDSAMYRCASSLAAQTNYGYTFGSGTRLTVV.

The J gene is TRBJ1-1, the V gene TRBV9, with no clear D. The germline V gene encodes CDR1 SGDLS and CDR2 YYNGEE. The CDR3 has 13 amino acids. With 3 bases removed from V and 3 bases from J, the gap between germline ends came to 9 bases. The chain's CDR3 is CASSALADTEAFF. The CDR3 DNA sequence: TGTGCCAGCAGCGCCCTGGCGGACACTGAAGCTTTCTTT.

The chain carries TRBV11-2 and TRBJ2-1; TRBD1 matches 7 bases. V lost 3 bases to trimming and J lost 8 bases; unmatched junction nucleotides: 10. Looked up from germline, CDR1 is SGHAT and CDR2 is FQNNGV. This CDR3 region has 15 residues. CDR3 in amino acids: CASSLLIQGVDEQFF. The CDR3 coding sequence is TGTGCCAGCAGCTTGTTAATTCAGGGGGTCGATGAGCAGTTCTTC.

The CDR3 is CASSSAGTSSYNEQFF. For the CDR3, the DNA is TGTGCCAGCAGCTCCGCCGGGACTAGCTCCTACAATGAGCAGTTCTTC. J is TRBJ2-1 and V is TRBV7-3, with 8 bases aligning to TRBD2. The ends lost 4 bases at V and 0 bases at J; junction bases unmatched: 5. Germline V gene lookup returns CDR1 SGHTA and CDR2 FQGTGA. The CDR3 has 16 amino acids.

The rearrangement joins TRBV2 to TRBJ2-1; 7 nucleotides line up with TRBD2. Germline CDR1 reads SNHLY; CDR2 reads FYNNEI. Trimming took 5 bases from V and 8 from J; bases not matched to a gene: 6. This CDR3 spans 13 amino acids. Written as DNA, the CDR3 is TGTGCCAGCAGTCCGGGAGGAGTAGATGAGCAGTTCTTC. Translating it yields CASSPGGVDEQFF.

The J gene is TRBJ2-7, the V gene TRBV5-4; 10 bases are a match to TRBD1. This CDR3 has 14 amino acids. Per germline, CDR1 SGHNT and CDR2 YYREEE (reference sequence). V trimming: 2 bases; J trimming: 3 bases; junction bases outside the gene matches: 2. The CDR3 here is CASSFGTGDYEQYF. For the CDR3, the DNA is TGTGCCAGCAGCTTTGGGACAGGGGACTACGAGCAGTACTTC. The variable domain in full, with the rest retrieved from reference TRBV5-4 and TRBJ2-7, is ETGVTQSPTHLIKTRGQQVTLRCSSQSGHNTVSWYQQALGQGPQFIFQYYREEENGRGNFPPRFSGLQFPNYSSELNVNALELDDSALYLCASSFGTGDYEQYFGPGTRLTVT.

The chain is built from TRBV25-1 and TRBJ1-1; no clear D. Trimming pared 3 bases from V and 4 bases from J, leaving 9 bases between. The CDR3 loop spans 13 amino acids. Germline loops: CDR1 MGHDK, CDR2 SYGVNS. The CDR3 nucleotides are TGTGCCAGCAGTGAGGGGAGGCGCACTGAAGCTTTCTTT. Translation: CASSEGRRTEAFF.

The chain combines TRBV6-4 with TRBJ1-2; 7 bases map to TRBD1. With 0 bases clipped from V and 4 bases from J, the junction kept 5 bases outside the gene matches. Germline V CDR1 and CDR2: MRHNA, SNTAGT. The CDR3 extends over 15 amino acids. The DNA for the CDR3 is TGTGCCAGCAGTGACTCGGCGGAGGGGGCCTATGGCTACACCTTC. Its translation is CASSDSAEGAYGYTF.

This chain's CDR3 is CASRAGGETQYF. The CDR3 bases are TGTGCCAGCAGAGCAGGGGGCGAGACCCAGTACTTC. This sequence joins TRBV7-8 and TRBJ2-5; 8 positions match TRBD1. The V segment lost 6 bases and the J segment 5 bases; nucleotides outside the gene matches: 2. Looked up from germline, CDR1 is SGHVS and CDR2 is FQNEAQ. The CDR3 runs to 12 residues.